Listed below are T cell receptor beta chains from one sample, sequenced in a study of sequential checkpoint blockade in melanoma. Only in-frame clones appear in the TCRdb table, and some are missing; sequencing was by immunoSEQ multiplex PCR. The data contain about 13,000 clones, about 72% of them singletons. The specimen comprised CD8+ T cells sorted from blood (inferred from file names), sampled from a patient given nivolumab and ipilimumab in sequence. The receptors stem from a human patient with melanoma. Some clones in this sample may be carry-over from other donors' samples. Each CDR3 is given with its conserved first and last residue. Fields, in order: clone size, V gene, D gene, J gene, CDR3 protein, CDR3 DNA. D genes are given only for firm matches. Size is omitted from some rows. Given values are once, few, many or a class for expanded clones.

NA,TRBV6-1,TRBD2,TRBJ2-7,CASSPSGGHYEQYF,TGTGCCAGCAGTCCTAGCGGGGGACATTACGAGCAGTACTTC
few,TRBV7-9,TRBD1,TRBJ1-3,CASSSDRDSGNTIYF,TGTGCCAGCAGCTCTGACAGGGACTCTGGAAACACCATATATTTT
once,TRBV7-3,TRBD2,TRBJ2-3,CASSRIAGGPEDTQYF,TGTGCCAGCAGCCGTATAGCGGGGGGCCCCGAGGATACGCAGTATTTT
NA,TRBV29-1,NA,TRBJ2-2,CSATGLGELFF,TGCAGCGCTACAGGGTTGGGGGAGCTGTTTTTT
NA,TRBV4-3,NA,TRBJ2-2,CASSQFSTGELFF,TGCGCCAGCAGCCAATTTAGCACCGGGGAGCTGTTTTTT
NA,TRBV4-3,NA,TRBJ1-4,CASSQERLSTNEKLFF,TGCGCCAGCAGCCAAGAGAGGCTTTCAACTAATGAAAAACTGTTTTTT
NA,TRBV5-5,TRBD2,TRBJ2-1,CASSQSSGGEQFF,TGTGCCAGCAGCCAATCTAGCGGGGGGGAGCAGTTCTTC
NA,TRBV19,TRBD1,TRBJ1-1,CASTLTGAGTEAFF,TGTGCCAGTACCCTAACAGGGGCAGGGACTGAAGCTTTCTTT
few,TRBV7-8,TRBD2,TRBJ2-1,CASRLAGGLLTDEQFF,TGTGCCAGCAGGCTAGCGGGGGGGCTGCTCACCGATGAGCAGTTCTTC
NA,TRBV27,NA,TRBJ1-4,CASSGRTWGKLFF,TGTGCCAGCAGTGGCCGGACATGGGGAAAACTGTTTTTT
NA,TRBV4-1,NA,TRBJ2-7,CASSQQGLPSYEQYF,TGCGCCAGCAGCCAACAGGGCCTTCCCTCCTACGAGCAGTACTTC
NA,TRBV6-1,NA,TRBJ2-1,CASSDHGVFNEQFF,TGTGCCAGCAGTGACCACGGAGTATTCAATGAGCAGTTCTTC
few,TRBV6-6,NA,TRBJ2-7,CASLDSAYEQYF,TGTGCCAGTTTGGACAGTGCCTACGAGCAGTACTTC
few,TRBV9,TRBD1,TRBJ2-6,CASSAQGAGANVLTF,TGTGCCAGCAGCGCACAGGGGGCTGGGGCCAACGTCCTGACTTTC
few,TRBV13,TRBD1,TRBJ2-7,CASRTGGPGEQYF,TGTGCCAGCAGGACAGGGGGCCCGGGGGAGCAGTACTTC
NA,TRBV9,NA,TRBJ1-3,CASSVDGLSGNTIYF,TGTGCCAGCAGCGTAGATGGCCTCTCTGGAAACACCATATATTTT
NA,TRBV6-1,NA,TRBJ2-7,CASSDYYEQYF,TGTGCCAGCAGCGACTATTACGAGCAGTACTTC
once,TRBV10-3,NA,TRBJ1-5,CAISAREASNQPQHF,TGTGCCATCAGTGCCAGGGAGGCAAGCAATCAGCCCCAGCATTTT
NA,TRBV13,NA,TRBJ2-7,CASSPGITLDEQYF,TGTGCCAGCAGCCCAGGGATCACGCTAGACGAGCAGTACTTC
few,TRBV25-1,NA,TRBJ1-1,CASSAGGSITEAFF,TGTGCCAGCAGTGCGGGGGGGTCGATCACTGAAGCTTTCTTT
NA,TRBV4-1,TRBD1,TRBJ2-5,CASSRKTGDGETQYF,TGCGCCAGCAGCCGTAAAACAGGGGACGGGGAGACCCAGTACTTC
NA,TRBV4-1,NA,TRBJ2-7,CASSQPGQTIYEQYF,TGCGCCAGCAGCCAACCCGGACAGACCATTTACGAGCAGTACTTC
NA,TRBV7-9,NA,TRBJ2-5,CASSLGQEETQYF,TGTGCCAGCAGCTTAGGGCAGGAAGAGACCCAGTACTTC
once,TRBV13,TRBD2,TRBJ2-5,CASSLAGRVQETQYF,TGTGCCAGCAGCTTAGCGGGGAGGGTTCAAGAGACCCAGTACTTC
once,TRBV27,NA,TRBJ2-1,CASQEGALNEQFF,TGTGCCAGCCAGGAGGGGGCCCTCAATGAGCAGTTCTTC
NA,TRBV4-3,NA,TRBJ2-2,CASSPHRVPGELFF,TGCGCCAGCAGCCCGCACAGGGTCCCCGGGGAGCTGTTTTTT
NA,TRBV19,NA,TRBJ1-1,CASSITLGNTEAFF,TGTGCCAGTAGTATAACGCTAGGGAACACTGAAGCTTTCTTT
NA,TRBV27,TRBD1,TRBJ2-5,CASTYRGRGTETQYF,TGTGCCAGCACCTACAGGGGCAGGGGTACGGAGACCCAGTACTTC
NA,TRBV7-9,NA,TRBJ1-1,CASRADHERGAFF,TGTGCCAGCAGGGCGGATCATGAACGTGGAGCTTTCTTT
NA,TRBV4-2,NA,TRBJ2-7,CASSQGGLQYF,TGTGCCAGCAGCCAAGGAGGTCTTCAGTACTTC
NA,TRBV11-3,NA,TRBJ1-1,CASSSGPGAEAFF,TGTGCCAGCAGCTCTGGACCCGGGGCTGAAGCTTTCTTT
NA,TRBV19,NA,TRBJ1-5,CASWDTYSNQPQHF,TGTGCCAGTTGGGACACCTATAGCAATCAGCCCCAGCATTTT
NA,TRBV29-1,TRBD1,TRBJ1-1,CSVDATGLNTEAFF,TGCAGCGTTGACGCGACAGGGTTGAACACTGAAGCTTTCTTT
NA,TRBV28,TRBD1,TRBJ2-7,CASSLEGTGSSYEQYF,TGTGCCAGCAGTTTGGAGGGGACAGGGAGCTCCTACGAGCAGTACTTC
NA,TRBV9,NA,TRBJ2-1,CASSLNNFRDFQFF,TGTGCCAGCAGCTTAAACAACTTCCGGGACTTCCAGTTCTTC
once,TRBV9,NA,TRBJ1-2,CASSAAEGTAYGYTF,TGTGCCAGCAGCGCGGCGGAGGGGACGGCCTATGGCTACACCTTC
NA,TRBV4-3,TRBD1,TRBJ2-3,CASSQRPYGQVTDTQYF,TGCGCCAGCAGCCAGCGCCCTTACGGACAGGTCACAGATACGCAGTATTTT
NA,TRBV5-1,NA,TRBJ2-7,CASSLVGLAYEQYF,TGCGCCAGCAGCTTGGTAGGTCTAGCTTACGAGCAGTACTTC
many,TRBV5-5,TRBD1,TRBJ1-3,CASSPRDSEFSGNTIYF,TGTGCCAGCAGCCCCCGGGACAGCGAGTTCTCTGGAAACACCATATATTTT
NA,TRBV27,TRBD1,TRBJ2-1,CASRRTGPNEQFF,TGTGCCAGCAGAAGGACAGGGCCCAATGAGCAGTTCTTC
NA,TRBV6-5,NA,TRBJ1-2,CASSYSFLARNYGYTF,TGTGCCAGCAGTTACTCGTTCCTGGCCAGAAACTATGGCTACACCTTC